The rows below give T cell receptor beta chains drawn from one sample of a study of OX40 agonist ivuxolimab in advanced cancers. The protocol was immunoSEQ multiplex PCR, while the TCRdb copy is restricted to in-frame clones and leaves out a portion. Of fewer than 70,000 clones listed, approximately 87% are singletons. Sequenced material: CD4+ or CD8+ T cells sorted from blood, taken in a trial of the OX40 agonist ivuxolimab. The receptors here all came from an adult with an advanced solid tumor such as melanoma, head and neck, liver or kidney cancer. The CDR3 runs from the conserved cysteine through the conserved F or W. D genes are given only for firm matches. Some rows have no size entry. The others give once, few or many, or a class for an expanded clone.

V: TRBV5-6
size: -
D: -
J: TRBJ1-3
CDR3: CASSLVGGMAGNTIYF
DNA: TGTGCCAGCAGCCTGGTTGGGGGTATGGCTGGAAACACCATATATTTT

V: TRBV27
size: -
D: TRBD1
J: TRBJ2-5
CDR3: CASSSLQGSQETQYF
DNA: TGTGCCAGCAGTTCCTTACAGGGGAGTCAAGAGACCCAGTACTTC

V: TRBV29-1
size: once
D: -
J: TRBJ2-6
CDR3: CSVEVSSGANVLTF
DNA: TGCAGCGTTGAAGTGAGCTCTGGGGCCAACGTCCTGACTTTC

V: TRBV18
size: -
D: -
J: TRBJ2-7
CDR3: CASSPSMWGLSSYEQYF
DNA: TGTGCCAGCTCACCATCGATGTGGGGTTTAAGCTCCTACGAGCAGTACTTC

V: TRBV28
size: -
D: -
J: TRBJ1-1
CDR3: CASSLSFTVREAFF
DNA: TGTGCCAGCAGTTTATCTTTTACGGTCCGAGAAGCTTTCTTT

V: TRBV6-4
size: -
D: TRBD2
J: TRBJ2-1
CDR3: CASSVSGGAGGEQFF
DNA: TGTGCCAGCAGTGTCAGCGGGGGGGCGGGTGGTGAGCAGTTCTTC

V: TRBV29-1
size: -
D: -
J: TRBJ1-3
CDR3: CSVEDEQGNSGNTIYF
DNA: TGCAGCGTTGAAGATGAACAGGGCAACTCTGGAAACACCATATATTTT

V: TRBV11-2
size: once
D: -
J: TRBJ1-5
CDR3: CASSLDWGLSNQPQHF
DNA: TGTGCCAGCAGCTTAGATTGGGGCCTAAGCAATCAGCCCCAGCATTTT

V: TRBV7-3
size: once
D: -
J: TRBJ2-7
CDR3: CASSPAPVGTKGREQYF
DNA: TGTGCCAGCAGCCCCGCCCCGGTGGGGACCAAAGGTCGCGAGCAGTACTTC

V: TRBV10-3
size: -
D: TRBD1
J: TRBJ2-7
CDR3: CAIRGQGIHEQYF
DNA: TGTGCCATCAGGGGACAGGGGATACACGAGCAGTACTTC

V: TRBV27
size: once
D: -
J: TRBJ1-5
CDR3: CASSFVGEQPQHF
DNA: TGTGCCAGCAGTTTTGTGGGGGAACAGCCCCAGCATTTT

V: TRBV4-3
size: few
D: TRBD1
J: TRBJ1-1
CDR3: CASSHIGNRGLNTEAFF
DNA: TGCGCCAGCAGCCACATAGGAAACAGGGGGTTGAACACTGAAGCTTTCTTT

V: TRBV7-7
size: -
D: -
J: TRBJ2-5
CDR3: CASSLSFQETQYF
DNA: TGTGCTAGCAGCTTGTCATTCCAAGAGACCCAGTACTTC

V: TRBV18
size: once
D: TRBD1
J: TRBJ2-7
CDR3: CASSPRSAGGEQYF
DNA: TGTGCCAGCTCACCGCGGAGCGCAGGGGGCGAGCAGTACTTC